The sequence of this T cell receptor (beta chain) was determined in a study of T-cell reconstitution after alpha-beta-depleted transplantation in children listed by TCRdb under 2016. A note on the overall study: Using TCR repertoire profiling, the study followed T-cell immune reconstitution in a quantitative way in children after TCRalphabeta/CD19-depleted allogeneic hematopoietic cell transplantation.

This specimen's treatment or condition label, per the study, means: allogeneic hematopoietic cell transplantation with graft depleted of TCRalphabeta T cells and CD19 B cells. The transplant recipients were children given TCRalphabeta/CD19-depleted allogeneic hematopoietic cell grafts. The germline V gene encodes CDR1 DFQATT and CDR2 SNEGSKA (reference sequence). V gives up 5 bases and J gives up 0 bases, and the segment between their germline ends measures 11 bases. The CDR3 sequence holds 14 residues, the cysteine and phenylalanine included. Kept here is only the CDR3 DNA, which spans 42 bases and is read in frame from base 1. A remark on this clonotype: Its specific antigen is unknown. No much larger clonotype is one base removed from it; base qualities were not supplied.

Libraries were constructed by PCR. TCRdb shows the sequencer as Illumina HiSeq 2500. Molecular barcoding was employed in the preparation of TCR libraries, with unique molecular identifiers being used to normalize TCRbeta repertoire quantification. TCRdb's own reprocessing of the public reads used fastp at Q25 and MiXCR and kept productive beta chains. Identical CDR3 protein sequences are pooled into one entry, listed with their most common genes and DNA. The sample table contains 400,000 to 450,000 distinct CDR3 sequences; only one count was recorded for roughly 44% of them. The top ten hold 25% to 30% of the sample. Broad study findings and their caveats: The apparently early recovery of alphabetaT-cell counts about two months after transplant reportedly depended on only several hundred rapidly expanded clones that came from non-depleted graft cells. The frequencies of hyperexpanded clones fell over the following months, and after one year, T-cell counts and TCRbeta diversity were mostly attributed to newly produced T cells. In some patients, high TCRbeta diversity at day 60 was attributed to recipient T cells and intrathymic progenitors that had survived conditioning.

The chain couples TRBV20-1 to TRBJ1-5; 5 matching bases give a weak D call of TRBD1. The input for sequencing was PBMCs, taken before TCRalphabeta/CD19-depleted stem cell transplant. The clonotype originates from a girl between 2 and 10 years old with aplastic anemia, due to receive a stem cell transplant. The CDR3 loop reads CSARQGVSNQPQHF. The nucleotide sequence reads TGCAGTGCTCGGCAAGGGGTTAGCAATCAGCCCCAGCATTTT.